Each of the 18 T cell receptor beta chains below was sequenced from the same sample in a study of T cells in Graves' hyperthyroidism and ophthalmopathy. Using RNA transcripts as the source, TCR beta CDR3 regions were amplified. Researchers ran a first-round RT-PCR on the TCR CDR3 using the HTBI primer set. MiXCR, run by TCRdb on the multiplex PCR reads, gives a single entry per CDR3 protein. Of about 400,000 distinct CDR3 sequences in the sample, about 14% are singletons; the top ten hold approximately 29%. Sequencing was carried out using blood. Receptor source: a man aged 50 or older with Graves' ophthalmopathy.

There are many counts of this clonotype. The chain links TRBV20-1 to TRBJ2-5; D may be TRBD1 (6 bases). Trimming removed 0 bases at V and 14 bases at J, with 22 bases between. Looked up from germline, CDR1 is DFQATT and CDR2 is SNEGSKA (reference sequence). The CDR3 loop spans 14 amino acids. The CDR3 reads CSARDRRTVTPDYF. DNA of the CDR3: TGCAGTGCTAGAGATAGACGGACAGTTACCCCGGACTACTTC.

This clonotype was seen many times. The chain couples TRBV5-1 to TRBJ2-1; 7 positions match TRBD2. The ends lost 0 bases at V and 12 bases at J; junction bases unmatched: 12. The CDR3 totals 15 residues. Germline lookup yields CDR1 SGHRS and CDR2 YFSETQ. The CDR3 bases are TGCGCCAGCAGCTTGGGTGCTAGCGGCCCCGACGGGCAGTTCTTC. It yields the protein CASSLGASGPDGQFF.

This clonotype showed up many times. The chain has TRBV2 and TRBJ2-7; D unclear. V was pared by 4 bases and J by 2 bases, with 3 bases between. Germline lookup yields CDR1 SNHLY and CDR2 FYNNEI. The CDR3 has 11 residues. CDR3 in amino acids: CASSGAYEQYF. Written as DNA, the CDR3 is TGTGCCAGCAGTGGGGCCTACGAGCAGTACTTC.

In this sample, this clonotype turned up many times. CDR3 residues: CASSSKSDSPLHF. CDR3 DNA: TGTGCCAGCTCATCTAAAAGTGATTCACCCCTCCACTTT. The V gene is TRBV18, the J gene TRBJ1-6; D gene unclear. The CDR3 is 13 residues long. CDR1 and CDR2 from the germline V gene are KGHSH and LQKENI. V lost 5 bases and J 8 bases, leaving 10 bases between the germline ends.

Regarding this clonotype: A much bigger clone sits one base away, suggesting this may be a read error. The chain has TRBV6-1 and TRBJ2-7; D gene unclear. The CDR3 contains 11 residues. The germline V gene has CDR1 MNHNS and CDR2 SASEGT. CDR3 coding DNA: TGTGCCAGCACTAGTCGAGACGAGCAGCACTTC. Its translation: CASTSRDEQHF.

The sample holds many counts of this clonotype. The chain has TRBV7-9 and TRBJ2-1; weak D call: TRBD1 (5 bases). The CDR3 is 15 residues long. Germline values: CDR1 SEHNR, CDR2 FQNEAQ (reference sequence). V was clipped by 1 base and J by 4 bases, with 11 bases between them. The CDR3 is CASSLEGLGYNEQFF. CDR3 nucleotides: TGTGCCAGCAGCTTAGAGGGGCTGGGGTACAATGAGCAGTTCTTC.

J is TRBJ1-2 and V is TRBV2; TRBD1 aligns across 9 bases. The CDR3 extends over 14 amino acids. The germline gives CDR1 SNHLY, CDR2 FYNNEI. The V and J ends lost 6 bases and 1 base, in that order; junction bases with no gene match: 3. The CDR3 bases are TGTGCCAGCAGCGGGACAGGGAGTAACTATGGCTACACCTTC. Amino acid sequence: CASSGTGSNYGYTF.

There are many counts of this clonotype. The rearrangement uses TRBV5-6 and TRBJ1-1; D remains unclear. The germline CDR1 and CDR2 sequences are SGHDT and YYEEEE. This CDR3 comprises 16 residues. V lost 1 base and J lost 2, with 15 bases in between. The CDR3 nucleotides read TGTGCCAGCAGCTTGCTTTCTTCCCGAAAAAACACTGAAGCTTTCTTT. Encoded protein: CASSLLSSRKNTEAFF.

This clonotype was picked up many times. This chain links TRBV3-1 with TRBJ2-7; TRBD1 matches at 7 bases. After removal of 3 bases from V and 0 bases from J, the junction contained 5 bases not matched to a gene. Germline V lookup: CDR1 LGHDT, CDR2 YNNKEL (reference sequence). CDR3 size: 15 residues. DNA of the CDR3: TGTGCCAGCAGCCATCCCGGGACAGACTCCTACGAGCAGTACTTC. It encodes CASSHPGTDSYEQYF.

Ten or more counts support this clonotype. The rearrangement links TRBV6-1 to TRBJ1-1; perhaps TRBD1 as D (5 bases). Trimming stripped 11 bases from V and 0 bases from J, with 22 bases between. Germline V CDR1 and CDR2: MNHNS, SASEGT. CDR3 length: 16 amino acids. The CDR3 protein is CAGGGVPFPMNTEAFF. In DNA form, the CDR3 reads TGTGCCGGAGGAGGGGTTCCTTTTCCCATGAACACTGAAGCTTTCTTT.

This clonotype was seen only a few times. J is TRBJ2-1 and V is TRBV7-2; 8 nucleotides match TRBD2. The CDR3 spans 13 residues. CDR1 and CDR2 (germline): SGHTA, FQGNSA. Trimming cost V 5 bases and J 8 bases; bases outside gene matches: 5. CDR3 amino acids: CASSTTGGDEQFF. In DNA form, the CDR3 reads TGTGCCAGCAGCACAACCGGGGGGGATGAGCAGTTCTTC.

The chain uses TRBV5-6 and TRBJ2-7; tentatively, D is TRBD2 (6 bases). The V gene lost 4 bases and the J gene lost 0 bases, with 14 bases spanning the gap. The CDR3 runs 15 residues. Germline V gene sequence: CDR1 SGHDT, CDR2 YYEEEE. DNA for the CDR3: TGTGCCAGCAGCCGAGGGGACTTACGCTCCTACGAGCAGTACTTC. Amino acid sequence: CASSRGDLRSYEQYF. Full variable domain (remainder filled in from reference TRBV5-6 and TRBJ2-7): DAGVTQSPTHLIKTRGQQVTLRCSPKSGHDTVSWYQQALGQGPQFIFQYYEEEERQRGNFPDRFSGHQFPNYSSELNVNALLLGDSALYLCASSRGDLRSYEQYFGPGTRLTVT.

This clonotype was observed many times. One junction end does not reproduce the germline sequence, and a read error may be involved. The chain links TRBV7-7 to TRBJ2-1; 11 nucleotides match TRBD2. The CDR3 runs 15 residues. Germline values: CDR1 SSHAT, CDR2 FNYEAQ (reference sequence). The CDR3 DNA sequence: TGTGCTAGCAGCTTATCGGGGACTAGCGGTAATGAGCAGTTCTTC. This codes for CASSLSGTSGNEQFF.

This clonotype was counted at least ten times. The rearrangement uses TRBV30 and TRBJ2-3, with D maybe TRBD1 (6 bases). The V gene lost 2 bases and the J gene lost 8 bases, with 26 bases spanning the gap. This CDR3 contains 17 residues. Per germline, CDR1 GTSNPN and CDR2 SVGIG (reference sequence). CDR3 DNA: TGTGCCTGGAGTCAAATAGAACACAGGGCCTCAGCGTCTACGCAGTATTTT. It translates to CAWSQIEHRASASTQYF.

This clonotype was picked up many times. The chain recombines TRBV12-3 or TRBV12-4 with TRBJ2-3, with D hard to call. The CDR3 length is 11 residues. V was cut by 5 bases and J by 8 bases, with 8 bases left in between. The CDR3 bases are TGTGCCAGCAGTCCGGGTGCTACGCAGTATTTT. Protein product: CASSPGATQYF.

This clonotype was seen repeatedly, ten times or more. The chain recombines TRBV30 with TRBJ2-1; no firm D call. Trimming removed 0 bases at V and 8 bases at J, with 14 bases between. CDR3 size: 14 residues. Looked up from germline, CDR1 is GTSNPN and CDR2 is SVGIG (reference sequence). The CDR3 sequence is CAWSVGRVVDEQFF. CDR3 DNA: TGTGCCTGGAGTGTGGGTAGGGTTGTAGATGAGCAGTTCTTC.

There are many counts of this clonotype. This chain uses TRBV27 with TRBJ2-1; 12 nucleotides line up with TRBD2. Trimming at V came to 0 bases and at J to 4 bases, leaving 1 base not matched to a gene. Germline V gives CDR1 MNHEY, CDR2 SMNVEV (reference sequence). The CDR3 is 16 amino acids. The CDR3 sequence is CASSLSGLAGYNEQFF. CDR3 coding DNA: TGTGCCAGCAGTTTATCGGGACTAGCGGGTTACAATGAGCAGTTCTTC.

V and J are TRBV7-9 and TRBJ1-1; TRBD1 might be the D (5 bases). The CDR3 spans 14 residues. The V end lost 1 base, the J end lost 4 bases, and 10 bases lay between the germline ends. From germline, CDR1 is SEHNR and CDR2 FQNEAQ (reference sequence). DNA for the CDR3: TGTGCCAGCAGCTTAGACCAGGGTGGCACTGAAGCTTTCTTT. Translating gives CASSLDQGGTEAFF.